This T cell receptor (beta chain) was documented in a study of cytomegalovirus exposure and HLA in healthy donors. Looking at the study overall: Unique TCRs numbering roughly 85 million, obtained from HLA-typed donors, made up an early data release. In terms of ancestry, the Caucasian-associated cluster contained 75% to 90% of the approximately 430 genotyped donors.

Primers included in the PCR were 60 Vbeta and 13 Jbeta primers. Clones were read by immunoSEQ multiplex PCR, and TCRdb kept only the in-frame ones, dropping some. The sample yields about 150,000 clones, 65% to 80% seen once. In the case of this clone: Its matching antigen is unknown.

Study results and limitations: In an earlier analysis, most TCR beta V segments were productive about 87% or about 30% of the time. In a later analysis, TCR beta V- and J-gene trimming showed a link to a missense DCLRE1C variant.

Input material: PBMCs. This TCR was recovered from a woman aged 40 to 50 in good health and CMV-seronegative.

This CDR3 is CASSSKGQGAGEKLFF. Here the CDR3 DNA reads TGCGCCAGCAGCTCGAAAGGCCAGGGGGCGGGGGAAAAACTGTTTTTT. The J gene is TRBJ1-4, the V gene TRBV5-1, with 8 nucleotides matching TRBD1. V was pared by 3 bases and J by 8 bases, with 12 bases of the junction left unmatched. There are 16 residues in the CDR3. Germline CDR1 is SGHRS and CDR2 is YFSETQ.